This record covers a single T cell receptor beta chain. Its specificity is not known. This record comes from a study of long-term antiretroviral therapy in people with HIV. Study overall: It was about a decade before the 2015 immediate-ART recommendation that the earliest samples were taken. Study-level points and caveats: The range of CDR3 lengths in HIV repertoires proved narrower than that found in controls.

Inclusion required at least two post-ART and at least one pre-ART PBMC samples. There were roughly 0.9-11 million cryopreserved PBMC in the samples before DNA extraction. Researchers report immunoSEQ v3.0 was run at survey level. The table came from immunoSEQ multiplex PCR; TCRdb's copy has only in-frame clones and leaves some out. The table lists 30,000 to 40,000 clones, roughly 77% of them singletons, with approximately 3.4% in the top ten. The CDR3 runs to 14 residues. Germline V lookup: CDR1 SNHLY, CDR2 FYNNEI. The V segment lost 5 bases and the J segment 5 bases; nucleotides outside the gene matches: 7.

The sequence was obtained from a man between 18 and 35 years old with HIV. The sequencing here drew on unsorted PBMCs, taken 1.9 years after starting antiretroviral therapy. The chain combines TRBV2 with TRBJ2-5, with 8 bases fitting TRBD1. CDR3 sequence: CASSRDRHQETQYF. The CDR3 DNA sequence: TGTGCCAGCAGTAGGGACAGGCATCAGGAGACCCAGTACTTC.